This TCR beta chain was captured in a study of post-analysis software for immune sequencing data. About the research overall: Clinical courses comprised relapsing-remitting, secondary progressive and progressive-relapsing multiple sclerosis.

Unique-molecular-identifier-tagged TCR beta cDNA libraries were used. TCRdb re-called the PCR reads with MiXCR, one entry per CDR3 protein. The sample includes roughly 670,000 distinct CDR3 sequences, 59% of them seen just once. Concerning this clonotype: Its antigen is not known.

CDR3 length: 13 residues. V lost 8 bases to trimming and J lost 8 bases, with 18 bases between them. General observations from the study: Samples sharing a preparation batch grouped tightly together when assessed by F measure. Versus controls, multiple sclerosis patients showed significantly lower diversity (normalized Chao1). Included in a set of roughly five TRBV segments more frequent in patients than controls were TRBV5-6, TRBV5-1 and TRBV20-1.

Sequencing input: blood. This chain links TRBV12-3 or TRBV12-4 with TRBJ1-2; tentatively, D is TRBD1 (6 bases). This TCR was recovered from a girl aged 2-10 years with multiple sclerosis. CDR3 loop: CASAPREGEGYTF. CDR3 sequence (DNA): TGTGCCAGCGCGCCTCGAGAGGGGGAAGGCTACACCTTC.